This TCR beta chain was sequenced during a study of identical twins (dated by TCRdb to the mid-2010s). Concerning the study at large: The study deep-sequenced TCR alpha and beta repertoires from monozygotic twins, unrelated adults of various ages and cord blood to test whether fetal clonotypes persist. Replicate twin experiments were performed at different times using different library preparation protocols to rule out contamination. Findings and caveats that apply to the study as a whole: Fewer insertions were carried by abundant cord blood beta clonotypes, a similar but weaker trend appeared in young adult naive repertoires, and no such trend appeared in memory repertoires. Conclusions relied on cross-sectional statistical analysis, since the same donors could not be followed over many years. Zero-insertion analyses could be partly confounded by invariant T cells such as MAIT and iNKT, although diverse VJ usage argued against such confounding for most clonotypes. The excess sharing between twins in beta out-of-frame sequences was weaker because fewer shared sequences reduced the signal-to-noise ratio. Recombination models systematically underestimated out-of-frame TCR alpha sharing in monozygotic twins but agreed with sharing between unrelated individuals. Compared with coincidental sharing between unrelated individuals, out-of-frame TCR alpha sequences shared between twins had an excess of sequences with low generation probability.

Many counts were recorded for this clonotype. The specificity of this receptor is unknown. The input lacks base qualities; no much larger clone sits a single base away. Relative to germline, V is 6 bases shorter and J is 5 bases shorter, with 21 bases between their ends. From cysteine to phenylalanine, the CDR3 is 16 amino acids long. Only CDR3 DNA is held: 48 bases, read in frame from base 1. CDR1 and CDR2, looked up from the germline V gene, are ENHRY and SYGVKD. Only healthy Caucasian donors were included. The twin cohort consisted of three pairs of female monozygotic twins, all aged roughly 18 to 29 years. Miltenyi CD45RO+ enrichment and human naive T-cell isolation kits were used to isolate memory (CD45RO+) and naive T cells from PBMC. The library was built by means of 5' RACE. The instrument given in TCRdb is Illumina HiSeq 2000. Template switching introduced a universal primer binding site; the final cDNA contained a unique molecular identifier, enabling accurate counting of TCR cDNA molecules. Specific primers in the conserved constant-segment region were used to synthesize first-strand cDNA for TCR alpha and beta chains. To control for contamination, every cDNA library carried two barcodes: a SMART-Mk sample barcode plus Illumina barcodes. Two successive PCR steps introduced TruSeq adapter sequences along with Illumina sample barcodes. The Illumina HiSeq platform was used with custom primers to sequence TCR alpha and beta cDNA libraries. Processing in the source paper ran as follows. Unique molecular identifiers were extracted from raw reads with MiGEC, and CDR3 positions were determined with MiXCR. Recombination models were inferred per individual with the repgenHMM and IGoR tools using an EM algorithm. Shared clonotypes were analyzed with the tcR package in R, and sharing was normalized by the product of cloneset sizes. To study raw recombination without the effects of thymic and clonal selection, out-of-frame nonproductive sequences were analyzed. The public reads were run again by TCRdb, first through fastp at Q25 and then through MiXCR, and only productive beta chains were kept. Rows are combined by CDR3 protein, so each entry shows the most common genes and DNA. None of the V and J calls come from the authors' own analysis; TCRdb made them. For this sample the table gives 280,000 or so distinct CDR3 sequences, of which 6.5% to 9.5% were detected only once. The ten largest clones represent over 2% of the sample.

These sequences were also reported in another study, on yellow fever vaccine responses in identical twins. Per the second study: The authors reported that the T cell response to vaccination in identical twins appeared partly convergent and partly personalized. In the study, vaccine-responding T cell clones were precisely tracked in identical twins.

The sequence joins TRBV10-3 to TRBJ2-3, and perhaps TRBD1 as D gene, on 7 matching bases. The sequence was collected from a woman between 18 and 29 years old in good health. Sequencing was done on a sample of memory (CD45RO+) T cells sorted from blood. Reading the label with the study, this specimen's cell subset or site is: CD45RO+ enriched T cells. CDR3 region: CAISSSQGGAEDTQYF. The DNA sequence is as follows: TGTGCCATCAGCTCGAGCCAGGGGGGCGCGGAAGATACGCAGTATTTT.